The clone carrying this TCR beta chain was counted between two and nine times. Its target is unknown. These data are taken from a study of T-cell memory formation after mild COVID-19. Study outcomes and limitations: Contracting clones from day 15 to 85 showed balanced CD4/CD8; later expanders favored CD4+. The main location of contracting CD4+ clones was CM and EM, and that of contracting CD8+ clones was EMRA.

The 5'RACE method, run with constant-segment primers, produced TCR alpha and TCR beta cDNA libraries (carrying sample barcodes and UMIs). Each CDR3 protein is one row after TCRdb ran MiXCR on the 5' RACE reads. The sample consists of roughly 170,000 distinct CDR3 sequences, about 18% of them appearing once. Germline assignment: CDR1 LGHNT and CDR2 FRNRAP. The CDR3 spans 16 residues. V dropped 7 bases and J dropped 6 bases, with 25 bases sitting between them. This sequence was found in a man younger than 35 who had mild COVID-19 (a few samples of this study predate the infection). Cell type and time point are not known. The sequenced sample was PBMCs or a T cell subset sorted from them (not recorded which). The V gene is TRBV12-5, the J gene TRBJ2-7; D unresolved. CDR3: CASAVQAWCGTAEQYV. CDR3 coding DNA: TGTGCTAGTGCCGTCCAGGCCTGGTGCGGCACCGCCGAGCAGTACGTC.